Listed here are 2 T cell receptor beta chains from one sample, sequenced in a study of CD4 and CD8 cells across lung adenocarcinoma regions (dated by TCRdb to 2016 to 2019). Libraries came from PCR. Reads for this sample came from a HiSeq X Ten. TCRdb reran the public reads through fastp at Q25 and MiXCR, keeping productive beta chains. Rows merge per CDR3 protein into single entries with the most common DNA and genes. The sample yields approximately 10,000 distinct CDR3 sequences; 59% were counted once. Jointly, the top ten make up roughly 90% of the sample. Sequenced sample: CD8+ T cells from the margin of a lung tumor. The sample's cell subset or site label is to be understood as: tumor margin region. Receptor source: a male donor with lung adenocarcinoma. The CD4 and CD8 labels of this study may be unreliable.

The chain has TRBV6-5 and TRBJ2-3; 11 bases map to TRBD2. Looked up from germline, CDR1 is MNHEY and CDR2 is SVGAGI. The CDR3 runs 16 residues. V dropped 2 bases and J dropped 11; count of bases not matched to a gene: 12. The CDR3 region has the DNA TGTGCCAGCAGTTACAGGACTAGCGGGCGGAGAGTGAAGCAGTATTTT. Translating it yields CASSYRTSGRRVKQYF.

This clonotype came up a few times. The V call is TRBV3-1, the J call TRBJ2-5; D is perhaps TRBD1 or TRBD2 (5 bases each). The end of the DNA aligns better with TRBJ2-7, so the J call may be wrong. In germline, CDR1 is LGHDT, CDR2 YNNKEL (reference sequence). The CDR3 extends over 15 amino acids. The CDR3 loop is CASSQGALGVYEQYF. CDR3 coding DNA: TGTGCCAGCAGCCAAGGGGCATTGGGGGTCTACGAGCAGTACTTC.